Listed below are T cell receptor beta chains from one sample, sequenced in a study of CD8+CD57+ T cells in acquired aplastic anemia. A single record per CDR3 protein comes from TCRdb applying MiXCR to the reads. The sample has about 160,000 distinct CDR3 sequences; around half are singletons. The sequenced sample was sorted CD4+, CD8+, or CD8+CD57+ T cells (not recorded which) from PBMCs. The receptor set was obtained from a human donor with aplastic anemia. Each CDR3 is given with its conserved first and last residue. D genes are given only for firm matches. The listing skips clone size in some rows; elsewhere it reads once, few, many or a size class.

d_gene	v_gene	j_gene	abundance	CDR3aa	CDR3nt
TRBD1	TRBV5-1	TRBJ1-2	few	CASSMPGTGTDYGYTF	TGCGCCAGCAGCATGCCCGGGACAGGGACGGACTATGGCTACACCTTC
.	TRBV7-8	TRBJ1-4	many	CASSSPNEKLFF	TGTGCCAGCAGCTCCCCTAATGAAAAACTGTTTTTT
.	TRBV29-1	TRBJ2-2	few	CSVDEQDTGELFF	TGCAGCGTTGATGAACAGGATACCGGGGAGCTGTTTTTT
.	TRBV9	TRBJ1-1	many	CASSAQGGVNTEAFF	TGTGCCAGCAGCGCCCAAGGGGGGGTGAACACTGAAGCTTTCTTT
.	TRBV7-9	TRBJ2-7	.	CASSAVLREQYF	TGTGCCAGCAGCGCCGTGCTACGAGAGCAGTACTTC
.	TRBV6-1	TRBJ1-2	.	CASSLTDPYGYTF	TGTGCCAGCAGCCTGACAGACCCCTATGGCTACACCTTC
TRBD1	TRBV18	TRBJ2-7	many	CASSRRQGYNEQYF	TGTGCCAGCTCAAGACGACAGGGGTACAACGAGCAGTACTTC
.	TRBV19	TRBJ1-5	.	CASRGRINSNQPQHF	TGTGCCAGTAGGGGCAGGATAAACAGCAATCAGCCCCAGCATTTT
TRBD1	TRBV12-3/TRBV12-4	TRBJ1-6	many	CASSRTGGYNSPLHF	TGTGCCAGCAGTAGGACAGGGGGCTATAATTCACCCCTCCACTTT
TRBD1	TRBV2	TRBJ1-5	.	CASSYTGGNQPQHF	TGTGCCAGCAGCTATACAGGGGGCAATCAGCCCCAGCATTTT
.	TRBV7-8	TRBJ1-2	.	CASSAPEHQIQGYTF	TGTGCCAGCAGCGCCCCCGAACACCAAATTCAAGGCTACACCTTC
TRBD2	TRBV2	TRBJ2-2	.	CASSEAQREYPGELFF	TGTGCCAGCAGTGAAGCCCAGCGGGAGTACCCCGGGGAGCTGTTTTTT
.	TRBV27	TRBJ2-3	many	CASSLRVKRGTDTQYF	TGTGCCAGCAGTTTAAGGGTTAAGCGGGGCACAGATACGCAGTATTTT
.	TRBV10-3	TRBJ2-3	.	CASQGPQSSTDTRYF	TGTGCCTCCCAGGGGCCCCAATCCAGCACGGATACGCGGTATTTT
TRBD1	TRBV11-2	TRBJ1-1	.	CASSSDLDRPNTEAFF	TGTGCCAGCAGCTCCGACCTGGACAGGCCAAACACTGAAGCTTTCTTT
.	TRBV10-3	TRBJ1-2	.	CASSESQHYYGYTF	TGTGCCAGCAGTGAATCGCAGCATTACTATGGCTACACCTTC
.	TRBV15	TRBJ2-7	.	CATSGGLEQYF	TGTGCCACCAGCGGGGGCCTCGAGCAGTACTTC
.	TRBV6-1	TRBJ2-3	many	CASSPLWGGDTQYF	TGTGCCAGCAGTCCCTTATGGGGCGGCGATACGCAGTATTTT
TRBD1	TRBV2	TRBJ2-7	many	CASSTTGQGYEQYF	TGTGCCAGCAGTACGACAGGGCAGGGCTACGAGCAGTACTTC
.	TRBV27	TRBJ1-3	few	CASSLRQGNTIYF	TGTGCCAGCAGCCTGAGACAGGGAAACACCATATATTTT
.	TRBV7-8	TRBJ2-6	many	CASSLALTGTYSGANVLTF	TGTGCCAGCAGCTTAGCCCTCACAGGAACTTACTCTGGGGCCAACGTCCTGACTTTC
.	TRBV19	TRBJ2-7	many	CASSIGYGEQYF	TGTGCCAGTAGTATAGGGTACGGCGAGCAGTACTTC
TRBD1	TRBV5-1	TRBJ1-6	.	CASNTGQAHSPLHF	TGCGCCAGCAACACGGGACAGGCCCATTCACCCCTCCACTTT
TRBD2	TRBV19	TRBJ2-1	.	CASSIGLVGNEQFF	TGTGCCAGTAGTATCGGACTAGTGGGCAATGAGCAGTTCTTC
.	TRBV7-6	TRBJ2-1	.	CASSKSGTASYNEQFF	TGTGCCAGCAGCAAGAGCGGGACAGCCTCCTACAATGAGCAGTTCTTC
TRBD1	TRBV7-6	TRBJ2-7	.	CASSPGTAEQYF	TGTGCCAGCAGCCCGGGGACAGCTGAGCAGTACTTC
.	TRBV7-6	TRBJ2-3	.	CASSPGRAGASTDTQYF	TGTGCCAGCAGCCCCGGCCGAGCAGGCGCTAGCACAGATACGCAGTATTTT
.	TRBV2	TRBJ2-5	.	CASGRTQETQYF	TGTGCCAGCGGGAGGACCCAAGAGACCCAGTACTTC
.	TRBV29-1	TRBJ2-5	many	CSGREETQYF	TGCAGCGGCAGGGAAGAGACCCAGTACTTC
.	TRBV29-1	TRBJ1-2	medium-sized	CSVGAGANYGYTF	TGCAGCGTTGGGGCAGGGGCCAACTATGGCTACACCTTC
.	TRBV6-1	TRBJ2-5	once	CASSGQSTGEGEETQYF	TGTGCCAGCAGTGGCCAGTCGACCGGGGAGGGGGAAGAGACCCAGTACTTC
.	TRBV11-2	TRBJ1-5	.	CASSLVVDYSNQPQHF	TGTGCCAGCAGCTTAGTCGTCGATTATAGCAATCAGCCCCAGCATTTT
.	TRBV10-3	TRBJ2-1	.	CAISRSENEQFF	TGTGCCATCAGTCGCTCAGAAAATGAGCAGTTCTTC
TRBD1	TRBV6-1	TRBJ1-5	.	CASSGDRVGNQPQHF	TGTGCCAGCAGCGGAGACAGGGTAGGAAATCAGCCCCAGCATTTT
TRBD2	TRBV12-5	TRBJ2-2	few	CASGLLAGGIGELFF	TGTGCTAGTGGTTTACTAGCGGGAGGAATCGGGGAGCTGTTTTTT
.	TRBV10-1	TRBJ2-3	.	CASSVNDRLYTDTQYF	TGCGCCAGCAGTGTCAACGACAGGCTCTACACAGATACGCAGTATTTT
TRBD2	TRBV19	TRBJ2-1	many	CASSSGRASANEQFF	TGTGCCAGTTCTAGCGGGAGGGCCTCCGCCAATGAGCAGTTCTTC
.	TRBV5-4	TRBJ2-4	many	CASSLGTSGLNIQYF	TGTGCCAGCAGCTTGGGGACATCGGGCCTGAACATTCAGTACTTC
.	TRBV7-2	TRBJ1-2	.	CASSRQDYGYTF	TGTGCCAGCAGCCGACAAGACTATGGCTACACCTTC
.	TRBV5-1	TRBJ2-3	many	CASSSGTRTDTQYF	TGCGCCAGCAGCTCCGGGACTCGCACAGATACGCAGTATTTT
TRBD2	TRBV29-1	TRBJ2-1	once	CSAEPAGIGNEQFF	TGCAGCGCTGAACCAGCGGGGATTGGAAATGAGCAGTTCTTC
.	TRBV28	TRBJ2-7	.	CASSRPTGYEQYF	TGTGCCAGCAGTCGACCGACGGGCTACGAGCAGTACTTC
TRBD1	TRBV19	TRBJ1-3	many	CASSVRQGLRNTIYF	TGTGCCAGTAGTGTCAGACAGGGCCTTCGAAACACCATATATTTT
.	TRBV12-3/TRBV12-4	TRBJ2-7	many	CASSPRDVGDYEQYF	TGTGCCAGCAGTCCCAGGGACGTCGGGGACTACGAGCAGTACTTC
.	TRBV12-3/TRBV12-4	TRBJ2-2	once	CASSTTGELFF	TGTGCCAGCAGTACCACCGGGGAGCTGTTTTTT
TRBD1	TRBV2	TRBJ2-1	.	CASSLGTGVMNEQFF	TGTGCCAGCAGTCTAGGGACAGGGGTTATGAATGAGCAGTTCTTC